The rows below give T cell receptor beta chains drawn from one sample of a study of blood T cells in healthy people across ages. TCRdb re-called the 5' RACE reads through MiXCR, storing one row per CDR3 protein. The sample shows approximately 1.5 million distinct CDR3 sequences, about 42% of them seen only once. The sample taken for sequencing was blood. The receptor source for this set is a woman aged 18-29 years in good health. The CDR3 runs from the conserved cysteine through the conserved F or W. Fields, in order: clone size, V gene, D gene, J gene, CDR3 protein, CDR3 DNA. A D gene is named only where the DNA matches it firmly. The size of a clone is reported for some rows only, either as once, few or many, or as a class for expanded clones.

.	TRBV18	TRBD2	TRBJ2-7	CASSPGLGFGRTYEQYF	TGTGCCAGCTCACCCGGACTAGGCTTCGGTAGAACCTACGAGCAGTACTTC
.	TRBV29-1	.	TRBJ1-1	CSAGHRLMNTEAFF	TGCAGCGCCGGACACAGACTGATGAACACTGAAGCTTTCTTT
few	TRBV7-2	TRBD2	TRBJ2-1	CASSLGLAGIGNEQFF	TGTGCCAGCAGCTTAGGTCTAGCGGGGATAGGAAATGAGCAGTTCTTC
few	TRBV15	.	TRBJ2-5	CATSRVVYQETQYF	TGTGCCACCAGCAGAGTTGTCTACCAAGAGACCCAGTACTTC
.	TRBV29-1	TRBD2	TRBJ2-5	CSVGASGRAHNEQYF	TGCAGCGTTGGCGCTAGCGGGAGGGCTCACAATGAGCAGTACTTC
few	TRBV4-2	TRBD1	TRBJ2-3	CASSSNPGQSTDTQYF	TGTGCCAGCAGCTCGAACCCGGGACAGAGCACAGATACGCAGTATTTT
.	TRBV7-2	TRBD1	TRBJ2-4	CASSLAYRTGLAKNIQYF	TGTGCCAGCAGCTTAGCGTATCGGACAGGACTAGCCAAAAACATTCAGTACTTC
few	TRBV7-9	.	TRBJ2-4	CASSPYNKIAKNIQYF	TGTGCCAGCAGCCCTTACAACAAGATAGCCAAAAACATTCAGTACTTC
.	TRBV7-2	.	TRBJ1-1	CACSLALDTEAFF	TGTGCCTGCAGCTTAGCGCTTGACACTGAAGCTTTCTTT
.	TRBV20-1	TRBD2	TRBJ2-7	CSARGTSGAGGEQYF	TGCAGTGCTAGAGGAACTAGCGGGGCTGGGGGTGAGCAGTACTTC
few	TRBV6-2/TRBV6-3	.	TRBJ2-7	CASRASRAFTYEQYF	TGTGCCAGCAGGGCGTCTCGGGCCTTTACCTACGAGCAGTACTTC
.	TRBV25-1	.	TRBJ1-2	CASSVERWGYTF	TGTGCCAGCAGTGTCGAGCGCTGGGGCTACACCTTC
.	TRBV11-2	.	TRBJ2-6	CASRRPGSGANVLTF	TGTGCCAGCAGAAGGCCGGGATCCGGGGCCAACGTCCTGACTTTC
.	TRBV4-2	.	TRBJ2-1	CASSRPPGREQFF	TGTGCCAGCAGCCGCCCACCGGGACGAGAGCAGTTCTTC
.	TRBV20-1	TRBD1	TRBJ1-2	CSARQSAGTGGNGYTF	TGCAGTGCTAGACAATCTGCCGGGACAGGGGGCAATGGCTACACCTTC
.	TRBV10-3	TRBD1	TRBJ2-1	CAISLDPGTGYNEQFF	TGTGCCATCAGTCTAGATCCCGGGACAGGGTACAATGAGCAGTTCTTC
few	TRBV28	TRBD1	TRBJ1-2	CASSLLGTANYGYTF	TGTGCCAGCAGTTTACTTGGGACAGCAAACTATGGCTACACCTTC
.	TRBV11-2	TRBD1	TRBJ2-5	CASSLVQFRQGQETQYF	TGTGCCAGCAGCTTAGTTCAATTTAGACAGGGACAAGAGACCCAGTACTTC
.	TRBV4-2	.	TRBJ2-2	CASSQVKVGVRRFTGELFF	TGTGCCAGCAGCCAAGTTAAAGTAGGGGTCAGGCGATTCACCGGGGAGCTGTTTTTT
many	TRBV12-3/TRBV12-4	.	TRBJ2-7	CASSSADLSSYEQYF	TGTGCCAGCAGTTCTGCGGACTTGAGCTCCTACGAGCAGTACTTC
few	TRBV10-3	.	TRBJ2-1	CAISGRGAVYNEQFF	TGTGCCATCAGTGGACGAGGGGCAGTTTACAATGAGCAGTTCTTC
.	TRBV20-1	.	TRBJ1-1	CSATTDLNTEAFF	TGCAGTGCCACCACAGATCTGAACACTGAAGCTTTCTTT
few	TRBV27	TRBD1	TRBJ1-2	CASTVLRDRGAYGYTF	TGTGCCAGCACGGTTCTCCGGGACAGGGGAGCCTATGGCTACACCTTC
.	TRBV19	TRBD2	TRBJ2-5	CASSPRTSGVGETQYF	TGTGCCAGTAGTCCCCGGACTAGCGGGGTGGGGGAGACCCAGTACTTC
few	TRBV4-3	TRBD1	TRBJ2-2	CASSLEQGMAGELFF	TGCGCCAGCAGCCTAGAACAGGGGATGGCCGGGGAGCTGTTTTTT
.	TRBV11-2	TRBD2	TRBJ2-1	CASSQGLAANNEQFF	TGTGCCAGCAGCCAGGGACTAGCGGCTAACAATGAGCAGTTCTTC
once	TRBV20-1	.	TRBJ2-7	CSVSGSYNEQYF	TGCAGTGTCTCCGGCTCCTACAATGAGCAGTACTTC
.	TRBV7-2	TRBD2	TRBJ2-1	CASGRASGTSNEQFF	TGTGCCAGCGGACGTGCCAGCGGGACTTCAAATGAGCAGTTCTTC
.	TRBV5-1	.	TRBJ2-3	CASSYGTPDTQYF	TGCGCCAGCAGCTACGGGACTCCAGATACGCAGTATTTT
.	TRBV15	.	TRBJ1-3	CATSRDYSGNTIYF	TGTGCCACCAGCAGAGATTACTCTGGAAACACCATATATTTT
.	TRBV20-1	TRBD2	TRBJ2-1	CSVREGPNSYNEQFF	TGCAGTGTTAGGGAGGGCCCCAACTCCTACAATGAGCAGTTCTTC
.	TRBV5-1	.	TRBJ2-3	CASSLDVSSRSYF	TGCGCCAGCAGCTTGGATGTATCTTCTAGGTCGTATTTT
few	TRBV5-1	TRBD1	TRBJ2-5	CASSPSPGGQETQYF	TGCGCCAGCAGCCCCAGCCCAGGGGGCCAAGAGACCCAGTACTTC
few	TRBV15	.	TRBJ2-1	CATSSLVGLQKEFF	TGTGCCACCAGCAGTCTAGTGGGCTTACAAAAGGAGTTCTTC
.	TRBV18	TRBD1	TRBJ2-7	CASSPNDRAYPYEQYF	TGTGCCAGCTCACCAAACGACAGGGCTTATCCCTACGAGCAGTACTTC
few	TRBV29-1	.	TRBJ1-2	CSAVPQETPNYGYTF	TGCAGCGCCGTACCCCAAGAGACTCCTAACTATGGCTACACCTTC
few	TRBV27	TRBD2	TRBJ2-1	CASSIGLAGHYNEQFF	TGTGCCAGCAGTATCGGACTAGCGGGTCACTACAATGAGCAGTTCTTC
many	TRBV4-1	TRBD1	TRBJ2-3	CASSRGQGSADTQYF	TGCGCCAGCAGCCGAGGACAGGGATCGGCAGATACGCAGTATTTT
once	TRBV27	TRBD1	TRBJ2-3	CASRRRDRNTDTQYF	TGTGCCAGCCGCCGTCGGGACAGGAACACAGATACGCAGTATTTT
.	TRBV4-3	TRBD1	TRBJ1-6	CASSQDPGQGFSYNSPLHF	TGCGCCAGCAGCCAAGATCCGGGACAGGGCTTCTCCTATAATTCACCCCTCCACTTT
few	TRBV12-3/TRBV12-4	.	TRBJ1-1	CASSFRGPGAEAFF	TGTGCCAGCAGTTTCCGAGGACCGGGGGCTGAAGCTTTCTTT
many	TRBV7-2	.	TRBJ2-3	CASSLARPDTQYF	TGTGCCAGCAGCTTAGCCCGGCCGGATACGCAGTATTTT
few	TRBV5-1	.	TRBJ1-4	CASMGGSNEKLFF	TGCGCCAGCATGGGAGGCTCTAATGAAAAACTGTTTTTT
few	TRBV27	.	TRBJ2-1	CASSLLSVLDEQFF	TGTGCCAGCAGTTTATTGTCCGTTTTGGATGAGCAGTTCTTC
.	TRBV5-5	TRBD1	TRBJ2-5	CASSFFYIEQGADQETQYF	TGTGCCAGCAGCTTTTTTTATATTGAACAGGGGGCCGATCAAGAGACCCAGTACTTC
many	TRBV3-1	.	TRBJ1-4	CASSQAGTTEKLFF	TGTGCCAGCAGCCAAGCCGGGACCACTGAAAAACTGTTTTTT
.	TRBV6-5	.	TRBJ2-2	CASSSTPTGELFF	TGTGCCAGCAGTAGCACCCCCACCGGGGAGCTGTTTTTT
.	TRBV20-1	.	TRBJ1-6	CSARRARANSPLHF	TGCAGTGCCCGTCGGGCCAGGGCTAATTCACCCCTCCACTTT
.	TRBV20-1	.	TRBJ2-1	CSARGGHYSYDEQFF	TGCAGTGCTAGGGGGGGCCACTACTCCTACGATGAGCAGTTCTTC
.	TRBV6-5	.	TRBJ1-1	CASSYSWTPSAEAFF	TGTGCCAGCAGTTACTCCTGGACGCCGAGCGCTGAAGCTTTCTTT